This paragraph covers one TCR beta chain sequence. These data belong to a study of blood T cell repertoires in COVID-19. This table comes from immunoSEQ multiplex PCR, and its TCRdb copy is limited to in-frame clones, with some not included. This sample has 450,000 to 500,000 clones, with approximately 83% found just once. This CDR3 spans 13 amino acids. Germline trimming cut 4 bases from V and 5 bases from J; bases unmatched to any gene: 3. Germline CDR1 SGDLS, CDR2 YYNGEE. Sequenced sample: peripheral blood. This sequence was found in a human donor in a cohort sampled during active COVID-19. This chain links TRBV9 with TRBJ2-1; 7 nucleotides match TRBD2. CDR3 nucleotide sequence: TGTGCCAGCAGCCCCCTAGCGGACAATGAGCAGTTCTTC. It encodes CASSPLADNEQFF.